The subject of this entry is one TCR beta chain. No antigen is known for it. No qualities accompany the bases; no much larger clone lies one base away. TCRbeta CDR3 regions were amplified from genomic DNA by means of the immunoSEQ Assay, a bias-controlled multiplex PCR. Turning to the authors' computational methods: The number of nucleated cells in each sample was estimated from the amplification of reference gene primers within the assay. To quantify the absolute abundance of each unique TCRbeta CDR3 rearrangement, sequence reads were collapsed and filtered. For each sample, productive Simpson clonality was calculated by taking the square root of Simpson's diversity index across productive rearrangements. Here the immuneACCESS table is served through TCRdb, limited to in-frame sequences with V and J called. Missing clones are a known gap in these copies; in checked studies unresolved V genes cover under half, and the rest lacks a known reason. The DNA was the basis for D and trimming; V, J and clone size are from that table. In this sample the table shows 70,000 to 95,000 clones, 80% to 95% of which occur a single time. Of the sample, nearly 6.5% falls within the top ten clones.

The data stem from a study of blood T cell repertoires in COVID-19 (dated by TCRdb to about 2020). Turning to the overall study: The collaborator samples originated in the United States, Italy and Spain and spanned the acute and convalescent phases of COVID-19. The prospective study material was composed of cDNA or gDNA derived from T cells, B-cell-depleted T cells, or PBMCs. Subjects who had been exposed to COVID-19, were actively infected with it, or had recovered from it provided the deeply sampled blood TCRbeta repertoires that made up the dataset. The repertoires were released in a freely available public database meant as a resource for research on the immune response to SARS-CoV-2. Samples were obtained from the ongoing ImmuneRACE study (first 160 participants) and from about 1,300 subjects provided by 6 global collaborators. The sample metadata nearly always contained a de-identified subject ID, COVID-19 status, age in years and sex. Where HLA class I and class II types were available, the types were taken from metadata supplied by the sample provider, not from assay-based typing.

Collaborating institutions collected whole blood in K2EDTA tubes following their own protocols. For TCRbeta analysis, collaborators shipped samples in one of three forms: frozen whole blood, isolated PBMCs, or DNA extracted from either of those sample types. Overall study results and their limits: How much clinical and demographic metadata was included differed by source and by participant, and the metadata was provided uncurated.

V ends up 3 bases short and J 6 bases short, with an unmatched junction base count of 4. The CDR3 holds 15 amino acids from the cysteine to the phenylalanine. The sequence is cut down to CDR3 DNA, 45 bases in frame from base 1. The germline V gene provides CDR1 ENHRY and CDR2 SYGVKD. This TCR was sampled from a woman aged 55-75 years with active COVID-19. The chain employs TRBV10-3 and TRBJ2-1; TRBD2 agrees with 11 junctional bases. Sequencing was performed on peripheral blood. The CDR3 reads as follows: CAISDSGGAFNEQFF. The nucleotide sequence is given as TGTGCCATCAGTGATAGCGGGGGGGCCTTCAATGAGCAGTTCTTC.